Below are 11 T cell receptor beta chains sequenced from a single sample in a study of T cell repertoires in cytomegalovirus infection. Each CDR3 protein is one row after TCRdb ran MiXCR on the reads. In the table there are around 230,000 distinct CDR3 sequences, around 6.6% of which are singletons. Sequencing was done on a sample of PBMCs. These receptors were collected from a human donor in good health (CMV status not recorded). Some clones in this sample may be carry-over from other donors' samples.

This clonotype was observed many times. The V call is TRBV2, the J call TRBJ1-1; D not resolved. V lost 8 bases, J lost 0 bases, and 16 bases lay in between. Looked up from germline, CDR1 is SNHLY and CDR2 is FYNNEI. The CDR3 is 15 amino acids. The CDR3 sequence is CASLKTNRLNTEAFF. The CDR3, as DNA: TGTGCCAGCCTAAAGACAAACCGGTTGAACACTGAAGCTTTCTTT.

This clonotype was found many times. V is TRBV27 and J is TRBJ2-3, with D perhaps TRBD2 (5 bases). Between the trimmed V and J ends, which lost 0 bases and 8 bases, there was a span of 18 bases. This CDR3 has 16 amino acids. The V gene's germline CDR1 is MNHEY and CDR2 SMNVEV (reference sequence). DNA of the CDR3: TGTGCCAGCAGTTTATCGTCTGGCGGTGGTGGAGGTACGCAGTATTTT. Translation gives CASSLSSGGGGGTQYF.

This clonotype showed up many times. The chain has TRBV7-2 and TRBJ2-5, with 7 bases aligning to TRBD2. J lost 7 bases, V lost 1 base, and 0 bases had no gene match. This CDR3 region has 12 residues. Germline CDR1 reads SGHTA; CDR2 reads FQGNSA. The CDR3 coding sequence is TGTGCCAGCAGCTTAGAGCGGGGGACCCAGTACTTC. Protein sequence: CASSLERGTQYF.

This clonotype showed up just a few times. The rearrangement joins TRBV15 to TRBJ2-7; D is possibly TRBD2 (5 bases). From germline, CDR1 is LNHNV and CDR2 YYDKDF (reference sequence). V dropped 0 bases and J dropped 4 bases, with 10 bases sitting between them. The CDR3 has 14 amino acids. Written as DNA, the CDR3 is TGTGCCACCAGCAGAGACAGGAGGCAGTACGAGCAGTACTTC. Amino acid sequence: CATSRDRRQYEQYF. The full variable domain, with the rest looked up from reference TRBV15 and TRBJ2-7, is DAMVIQNPRYQVTQFGKPVTLSCSQTLNHNVMYWYQQKSSQAPKLLFHYYDKDFNNEADTPDNFQSRRPNTSFCFLDIRSPGLGDTAMYLCATSRDRRQYEQYFGPGTRLTVT.

This clonotype showed up many times. This rearrangement joins TRBV20-1 to TRBJ2-5; TRBD2 might be the D (5 bases). The CDR3 has 12 residues. In germline, CDR1 is DFQATT, CDR2 SNEGSKA (reference sequence). The V gene lost 4 bases and the J gene lost 9 bases, with 15 bases spanning the gap. CDR3 sequence reads: CSAIRLGAAQYF. CDR3 nucleotides: TGCAGTGCTATAAGGTTGGGAGCGGCCCAGTACTTC.

This clonotype showed up many times. The J gene is TRBJ2-2, the V gene TRBV4-2; 9 nucleotides align to TRBD2. There are 16 residues in the CDR3. J was trimmed by 3 bases and V by 5 bases; bases with no gene match: 7. Per germline, CDR1 LGHNA and CDR2 YNFKEQ. The CDR3 DNA sequence: TGTGCCAGCAGCTTAAGAGCGGGAGGTGACACCGGGGAGCTGTTTTTT. It codes for CASSLRAGGDTGELFF.

This clonotype was detected many times. The rearrangement links TRBV7-9 to TRBJ1-4, with 10 bases aligning to TRBD1. Germline loops: CDR1 SEHNR, CDR2 FQNEAQ (reference sequence). The length of the CDR3 is 15 residues. The ends lost 5 bases at V and 9 bases at J; junction bases unmatched: 9. The chain's CDR3 is CASSLTGQGLQKLFF. CDR3 bases: TGTGCCAGCAGCCTCACGGGACAGGGGTTGCAAAAACTGTTTTTT.

This clonotype showed up many times. V gene TRBV20-1 combines with J gene TRBJ2-3; D might be TRBD1 (6 bases). The CDR3 extends over 12 amino acids. CDR1 and CDR2 (germline): DFQATT, SNEGSKA (reference sequence). V was clipped by 4 bases and J by 3 bases, with 8 bases between them. The CDR3 loop reads CSATTGTDTQYF. CDR3 DNA: TGCAGTGCTACAACAGGGACAGATACGCAGTATTTT.

This clonotype was seen repeatedly, ten times or more. V usage is TRBV20-1 and J usage is TRBJ2-1; 12 nucleotides match TRBD1. The CDR3 has 16 residues. With V trimmed by 5 bases and J by 3 bases, 8 bases remained unmatched. CDR1 is DFQATT, CDR2 SNEGSKA, per germline (reference sequence). As DNA, the CDR3 is TGCAGTGCTCTGGGACAGGGGGCGAAGAACTACAATGAGCAGTTCTTC. Translation: CSALGQGAKNYNEQFF.

In regard to this clonotype: A much larger clone lies one base from this, so it may be a read error. The genes are TRBV12-3 or TRBV12-4 and TRBJ1-5; D is ambiguous. The CDR3 has 14 residues. Written as DNA, the CDR3 is TGTGCCAGCAGTTTCAGCGGTAGCAATCAGCCCCAGCGTTTT. This translates into CASSFSGSNQPQRF.

This clonotype has a count of ten or more. The V and J genes are TRBV2 and TRBJ2-1; tentative D call: TRBD1 (5 bases). V was pared by 7 bases and J by 0 bases, with 13 bases between. The CDR3 has 15 residues. Germline CDR1 SNHLY, CDR2 FYNNEI. For the CDR3, the DNA is TGTGCCAGCACCTTTGGGGCGAGCTCCTACAATGAGCAGTTCTTC. This translates into CASTFGASSYNEQFF.